This paragraph reports one T cell receptor (beta chain). This clonotype came up a few times. Its target antigen remains unknown. No base-level quality is on record; no much larger clone is a single base apart. CDR1 SNHLY and CDR2 FYNNEI are derived from the germline V gene. The junction shows trimming of 2 bases on V and 5 bases on J, plus 13 bases between the germline ends. From the cysteine through the phenylalanine, the CDR3 covers 15 amino acids. Solely the CDR3 DNA is kept, with 45 bases framed from the first base. The data were taken from a study of T cell repertoires in cytomegalovirus infection (dated by TCRdb to about 2019). Looking at the study overall: Because public TCR beta signatures pointed to carriage of CMV infection together with the matching HLA type, the HLA type of each donor mattered for the analysis.

The paper as a whole reports these results and caveats: In both this cohort and an independent roughly 350-donor cohort, the cumulative frequency of public TCR beta family members distinguished carriers of CMV infection plus the relevant HLA type. In the ex vivo response, HLA-C-restricted CMV-specific TCR beta clonotypes were dominant, and in two of eight donors the single most frequent clonotype came from this HLA-C-restricted group.

Sequencer: Illumina HiSeq 1500. TCRdb cleaned the public reads at Q25 with fastp, built clones with MiXCR and kept in-frame beta chains. When rows share a CDR3 protein, they turn into one entry using the most common DNA and genes. The sample table records over 300,000 distinct CDR3 sequences; 15% to 20% of these occur just once. The biggest ten clones account for more than 10% of the sample. The clonotype originates from a human donor in good health (CMV status not recorded). Some clones in this sample may be carry-over from other donors' samples. Sequencing was carried out using PBMCs. This chain is built from TRBV2 and TRBJ1-5; the D region possibly corresponds to TRBD1 (5 bases align). The DNA sequence is given as TGTGCCAGCAGTGAAATGTTGGGGCCGGATCAGCCCCAGCATTTT. This encodes CASSEMLGPDQPQHF.